The 16 T cell receptor beta chains reported below all come from one sample, sequenced in a study of T cell changes during pregnancy in multiple sclerosis. This table comes from immunoSEQ multiplex PCR, and its TCRdb copy is limited to in-frame clones, with some not included. This table has 60,000 or so clones, around nine tenths appearing once. The input for sequencing was peripheral blood, taken before pregnancy. The origin of the receptors is a female donor with multiple sclerosis, enrolled in a pregnancy study.

This clone was seen only a few times. The V call is TRBV5-1, the J call TRBJ2-2, with D perhaps TRBD1 (5 bases). Trimming cost V 3 bases and J 2 bases, with 5 bases left between them. Germline V gene lookup returns CDR1 SGHRS and CDR2 YFSETQ. The CDR3 totals 13 residues. The CDR3 loop is CASSWGNTGELFF. The CDR3, as DNA: TGCGCCAGCAGCTGGGGCAACACCGGGGAGCTGTTTTTT. The full variable domain, completed using reference TRBV5-1 and TRBJ2-2, is KAGVTQTPRYLIKTRGQQVTLSCSPISGHRSVSWYQQTPGQGLQFLFEYFSETQRNKGNFPGRFSGRQFSNSRSEMNVSTLELGDSALYLCASSWGNTGELFFGEGSRLTVL.

V is TRBV21-1 and J is TRBJ1-2; the D call in the table, TRBD1, was not verified against the DNA. TRBV21-1 is shown as a pseudogene. The CDR3 is 23 amino acids. The CDR3 DNA is TGTGCCAGCAGCAAAGGAGGCGGTGGACAAGTACAAATGGGGAAAAAATCTAACTATGGCTACACCTTC. Amino acids: CASSKGGGGQVQMGKKSNYGYTF.

The gene calls are TRBV11-1 and TRBJ1-1; tentatively, D is TRBD1 (6 bases). Trimming took off 4 bases at V and 0 bases at J, with 12 bases between the two ends. Germline CDR1 and CDR2: SGHAT and FQDESV (reference sequence). The CDR3 has 15 residues. This CDR3 is CASSSYGQMNTEAFF. The CDR3 nucleotides are TGTGCCAGCAGCTCCTACGGACAGATGAACACTGAAGCTTTCTTT.

CDR3 amino acids: CASSDPGRGYEQYF. CDR3 nucleotide sequence: TGTGCCAGCAGTGACCCCGGACGGGGATACGAGCAGTACTTC. This rearrangement joins TRBV25-1 to TRBJ2-7; tentative D call: TRBD2 (5 bases). V lost 3 bases and J 4 bases, leaving 13 bases between the germline ends. The germline CDR1 and CDR2 sequences are MGHDK and SYGVNS. This CDR3 is 14 amino acids long.

V usage is TRBV12-5 and J usage is TRBJ1-2; D is unresolved. The germline V and J ends were trimmed by 6 bases and 0 bases, with 11 bases remaining between them. From germline, CDR1 is LGHNT and CDR2 FRNRAP. There are 14 residues in the CDR3. The CDR3, as DNA: TGTGCTAGTGGCTCGACAAGAACTAACTATGGCTACACCTTC. It translates to CASGSTRTNYGYTF.

The chain employs TRBV19 and TRBJ1-1; a weak D match, TRBD1 (6 bases). The V end lost 7 bases, the J end lost 7 bases, and 13 bases lay between the germline ends. The CDR3 totals 12 residues. Germline V CDR1 and CDR2: LNHDA, SQIVND (reference sequence). The CDR3 loop reads CASTQGLNEAFF. The CDR3 DNA reads TGTGCCAGTACGCAGGGGTTAAATGAAGCTTTCTTT.

This rearrangement joins TRBV27 to TRBJ1-1, with D perhaps matching TRBD1 (6 bases). The CDR3 runs 18 residues. V was clipped by 4 bases and J by 5 bases, with 26 bases between them. Germline lookup yields CDR1 MNHEY and CDR2 SMNVEV (reference sequence). The CDR3 DNA is TGTGCCAGCAGTTACCTTCCGGTGGGGGGGCCTCAGGGAACTGAAGCTTTCTTT. Translation gives CASSYLPVGGPQGTEAFF.

V gene TRBV9 combines with J gene TRBJ1-3, with D perhaps TRBD1 (6 bases). V was clipped by 3 bases and J by 4 bases, with 17 bases between them. The CDR3 length is 16 residues. CDR1 and CDR2 (germline): SGDLS, YYNGEE. CDR3 in amino acids: CASSAEQGLEGNTIYF. The CDR3 region has the DNA TGTGCCAGCAGCGCCGAACAGGGTTTAGAGGGAAACACCATATATTTT. Full variable domain (rest looked up from reference TRBV9 and TRBJ1-3): DSGVTQTPKHLITATGQRVTLRCSPRSGDLSVYWYQQSLDQGLQFLIQYYNGEERAKGNILERFSAQQFPDLHSELNLSSLELGDSALYFCASSAEQGLEGNTIYFGEGSWLTVV.

The chain combines TRBV5-6 with TRBJ1-1, with D possibly being TRBD1 (6 bases). The CDR3 covers 14 residues. Germline V gives CDR1 SGHDT, CDR2 YYEEEE. V was clipped by 2 bases and J by 7 bases, with 15 bases between them. CDR3 in amino acids: CASSFPSTGSEAFF. Written as DNA, the CDR3 is TGTGCCAGCAGCTTCCCCTCGACAGGCAGTGAAGCTTTCTTT.

This sequence joins TRBV19 and TRBJ2-7; perhaps TRBD1 as D (6 bases). Between the trimmed V and J ends, which lost 6 bases and 3 bases, there was a span of 9 bases. CDR1 and CDR2 from the germline V gene are LNHDA and SQIVND (reference sequence). The CDR3 totals 12 residues. The DNA for the CDR3 is TGTGCCAGTAGGGACAGCGACTACGAGCAGTACTTC. Translated: CASRDSDYEQYF.

V gene TRBV5-4 combines with J gene TRBJ2-5; weak D call: TRBD1 (6 bases). Germline V gene lookup returns CDR1 SGHNT and CDR2 YYREEE (reference sequence). V lost 4 bases and J lost 2, with 12 bases in between. This CDR3 is built from 14 residues. Here the CDR3 DNA reads TGTGCCAGCAGCCCGGGGACACTTCAAGAGACCCAGTACTTC. This sequence encodes CASSPGTLQETQYF.

The chain is built from TRBV6-5 and TRBJ1-2, with D unclear. Trimming removed 6 bases at V and 0 bases at J, with 11 bases between. This CDR3 is built from 14 residues. Germline V gene lookup returns CDR1 MNHEY and CDR2 SVGAGI. The CDR3 region has the DNA TGTGCCAGCAGCCCTCCCGGGTCTAACTATGGCTACACCTTC. This codes for CASSPPGSNYGYTF.

This chain connects TRBV10-3 to TRBJ2-3; 7 nucleotides agree with TRBD2. Germline lookup yields CDR1 ENHRY and CDR2 SYGVKD. V dropped 4 bases and J dropped 4; count of bases not matched to a gene: 5. The CDR3 contains 14 residues. CDR3 in amino acids: CAISAGRGSDTQYF. The CDR3 bases are TGTGCCATCAGTGCGGGGAGGGGTTCAGATACGCAGTATTTT.

The chain employs TRBV9 and TRBJ2-7, with 8 positions matching TRBD2. The germline gives CDR1 SGDLS, CDR2 YYNGEE. CDR3 size: 14 residues. Trimming removed 3 bases from V and 3 bases from J; junction bases left unmatched: 5. The CDR3 is CASSAESGGYEQYF. The CDR3 DNA follows: TGTGCCAGCAGCGCCGAAAGCGGGGGCTACGAGCAGTACTTC.

This clone has a single count. The chain employs TRBV4-2 and TRBJ2-5; 12 bases map to TRBD2. Germline CDR1 is LGHNA and CDR2 is YNFKEQ. With V trimmed by 1 base and J by 9 bases, 12 bases remained unmatched. The CDR3 loop spans 17 amino acids. The CDR3 is CASSQGTSGGTFLPQYF. The DNA of the CDR3 is TGTGCCAGCAGCCAAGGAACTAGCGGGGGGACGTTTCTACCCCAGTACTTC.

The chain combines TRBV4-3 with TRBJ2-3, with 8 bases aligning to TRBD2. This CDR3 has 18 amino acids. V shed 1 base, J shed 0 bases, and the junction held 9 bases outside the gene matches. Germline V gene data show CDR1 as LGHNA and CDR2 as YSLEER. This CDR3 reads CASSQGNSGAPSTDTQYF. CDR3 bases: TGCGCCAGCAGCCAAGGAAATAGCGGGGCCCCTAGCACAGATACGCAGTATTTT.